The 26 T cell receptor beta chains below come from one sample, sequenced in a study of CD8+ T cells in alopecia areata. Treatment: oral pan-JAK inhibitor, 5-10 mg twice daily. TCR sequencing used cDNA made by reverse transcription of extracted RNA. The assay was immunoSEQ multiplex PCR, and TCRdb's table has in-frame clones only and misses some. Of 250,000 to 350,000 clones in the sample, around three fifths were seen once. The sequencing here drew on CD4+ T cells sorted from blood, taken around week 54, from a patient treated with tofacitinib. The receptors shown here come from a human donor with alopecia areata.

A word on this clone: Other DNA sequences within the sample encode an identical CDR3. This chain links TRBV15 with TRBJ2-7, with D possibly TRBD2 on 5 matching bases. The germline CDR1 and CDR2 sequences are LNHNV and YYDKDF (reference sequence). The CDR3 is 12 residues long. V lost 1 base and J lost 7, with 8 bases in between. The CDR3 region is CATSRVRDEQYF. Written as DNA, the CDR3 is TGTGCCACCAGCAGAGTCCGGGATGAGCAGTACTTC. The entire variable domain, with the rest obtained from reference TRBV15 and TRBJ2-7, is as follows: DAMVIQNPRYQVTQFGKPVTLSCSQTLNHNVMYWYQQKSSQAPKLLFHYYDKDFNNEADTPDNFQSRRPNTSFCFLDIRSPGLGDTAMYLCATSRVRDEQYFGPGTRLTVT.

This chain uses TRBV27 with TRBJ1-6; D is unclear. V lost 5 bases, J lost 8 bases, and 10 bases lay in between. Germline V gives CDR1 MNHEY, CDR2 SMNVEV (reference sequence). The CDR3 covers 13 residues. CDR3 sequence: CASSMTRDSPLHF. The CDR3 region has the DNA TGTGCCAGCAGTATGACCAGAGATTCACCCCTCCACTTT.

As to this clone: The same CDR3 can be traced to other DNA sequences in this sample. The chain carries TRBV7-2 and TRBJ2-4, with D tentatively TRBD2 (6 bases). CDR1 and CDR2 from the germline V gene are SGHTA and FQGNSA. This CDR3 contains 15 residues. The ends were cut back, 5 bases at V and 0 bases at J, with 11 bases in the middle. CDR3 DNA sequence: TGTGCCAGCAGCCCGCCGGGACTAGCCAAAAACATTCAGTACTTC. Translating it yields CASSPPGLAKNIQYF.

This clone was seen a handful of times. The V call is TRBV18, the J call TRBJ2-3; a possible D gene is TRBD2 (6 bases). V gave up 3 bases and J gave up 3 bases, with 10 bases separating them. The germline CDR1 and CDR2 sequences are KGHSH and LQKENI. The CDR3 runs 14 residues. CDR3 sequence (DNA): TGTGCCAGCTCACCGGCTGGGGGGACAGATACGCAGTATTTT. It codes for CASSPAGGTDTQYF.

The chain carries TRBV29-1 and TRBJ1-2, with D perhaps matching TRBD1 (5 bases). The germline V gene encodes CDR1 SQVTM and CDR2 ANQGSEA. The CDR3 has 13 residues. Trimming removed 3 bases from V and 7 bases from J, with 15 bases in between. Here the CDR3 reads CSVEGDLISGYTF. The CDR3 coding sequence is TGCAGCGTTGAGGGGGATCTAATAAGTGGCTACACCTTC.

A few counts support this clone. The chain recombines TRBV6-1 with TRBJ1-1, with D possibly TRBD1 on 6 matching bases. Trimming shortened V by 3 bases and J by 7 bases, and 12 bases separated the two germline ends. The CDR3 runs to 13 residues. Germline CDR1 MNHNS, CDR2 SASEGT. The CDR3 loop is CASSDGTNIEAFF. The CDR3 nucleotides are TGTGCCAGCAGTGATGGGACAAATATTGAAGCTTTCTTT.

This clone was observed a handful of times. The chain carries TRBV10-3 and TRBJ2-2; D remains ambiguous. The CDR3 is made up of 12 amino acids. The V end was cut by 9 bases, the J end by 2 bases, with 7 bases between. CDR1 ENHRY and CDR2 SYGVKD come from the germline V gene. In DNA, the CDR3 is TGTGCCATAGGAGAAAACACCGGGGAGCTGTTTTTT. Translating it yields CAIGENTGELFF.

V is TRBV5-1 and J is TRBJ1-1; D is undetermined. This CDR3 contains 15 residues. Germline V gene sequence: CDR1 SGHRS, CDR2 YFSETQ. V lost 0 bases and J 1 base, leaving 10 bases between the germline ends. The chain's CDR3 is CASSLVGGSNTEAFF. The CDR3 DNA reads TGCGCCAGCAGCTTGGTGGGAGGATCGAACACTGAAGCTTTCTTT.

This clone was seen a few times. CDR3 bases: TGTGCCATCAATACAGCGGGGACCAACACCGGGGAGCTGTTTTTT. It yields the protein CAINTAGTNTGELFF. The rearrangement uses TRBV10-3 and TRBJ2-2; 7 nucleotides match TRBD2. Trimming at V came to 7 bases and at J to 2 bases, leaving 7 bases not matched to a gene. Germline-derived CDR1 and CDR2 are ENHRY and SYGVKD. This CDR3 contains 15 residues.

This chain joins TRBV9 and TRBJ1-6, with D possibly being TRBD1 (6 bases). Germline V gene lookup returns CDR1 SGDLS and CDR2 YYNGEE. The CDR3 runs to 15 residues. Deletions cut 3 bases from V and 7 bases from J, with 14 bases between. CDR3 loop: CASSAGQRTNSPLHF. The CDR3 DNA reads TGTGCCAGCAGCGCCGGACAGAGAACAAATTCACCCCTCCACTTT.

The rearrangement joins TRBV23-1 to TRBJ1-2; a weak D match, TRBD1 (5 bases). TRBV23-1 is an ORF for which the function is uncertain. The CDR3 is made up of 15 amino acids. Trimming cost V 4 bases and J 6 bases, with 18 bases left between them. Here the CDR3 DNA reads TGCGCCAGCAGTCCGGAGGCGGGGGGGATGGATGGCTACACCTTC. The encoded protein is CASSPEAGGMDGYTF.

The CDR3 here is CASSQSRLGLHNSPLHF. DNA of the CDR3: TGTGCCAGCAGCCAGTCCAGGTTGGGACTGCATAATTCACCCCTCCACTTT. The chain is built from TRBV4-2 and TRBJ1-6; D might be TRBD1 (5 bases). Germline-derived CDR1 and CDR2 are LGHNA and YNFKEQ. With 3 bases removed from V and 5 bases from J, the gap between germline ends came to 17 bases. CDR3 length: 17 amino acids.

DNA for the CDR3: TGCGCCAGCAGCGATCCCGGGACGGAAGAGACCCAGTACTTC. This gives the protein CASSDPGTEETQYF. The chain carries TRBV5-1 and TRBJ2-5; D possibly matches TRBD1 or TRBD2 (5 bases each). Between the trimmed V and J ends, which lost 4 bases and 3 bases, there was a span of 13 bases. The CDR3 covers 14 residues. The germline V gene has CDR1 SGHRS and CDR2 YFSETQ.

V is TRBV15 and J is TRBJ1-5, with 7 bases identical to TRBD1. This CDR3 has 17 residues. V shed 1 base and J 3 bases; nucleotides not matched to a gene: 9. CDR1 and CDR2 (germline): LNHNV, YYDKDF (reference sequence). The CDR3 spells CATSRVGDSRPNQPQHF. The CDR3 DNA sequence: TGTGCCACCAGCAGAGTTGGGGACAGCAGACCCAATCAGCCCCAGCATTTT.

There are a few counts of this clone. The chain employs TRBV7-9 and TRBJ1-2, with 7 bases identical to TRBD1. The junction had 6 bases not matched to a gene; V was cut back by 5 bases and J by 6 bases. The germline V gene encodes CDR1 SEHNR and CDR2 FQNEAQ (reference sequence). The CDR3 covers 13 residues. The CDR3 protein is CASSITQGNGYTF. In nucleotides, the CDR3 is TGTGCCAGCAGCATAACACAGGGGAATGGCTACACCTTC.

Remarks on this clone: This specimen includes other DNA sequences encoding the same CDR3. This chain uses TRBV29-1 with TRBJ2-5; TRBD1 aligns across 9 bases. Germline V lookup: CDR1 SQVTM, CDR2 ANQGSEA. J was trimmed by 2 bases and V by 5 bases; bases with no gene match: 3. The CDR3 has 13 amino acids. The chain's CDR3 is CSVTTGGQETQYF. The DNA of the CDR3 is TGCAGCGTTACGACAGGGGGACAAGAGACCCAGTACTTC.

The chain carries TRBV7-6 and TRBJ2-7; TRBD1 is a possible D gene (5 bases). The CDR3 runs to 14 residues. Germline CDR1 SGHVS, CDR2 FNYEAQ. Trimming stripped 1 base from V and 0 bases from J, with 7 bases between. The CDR3 spells CASSLGDSSYEQYF. CDR3 sequence (DNA): TGTGCCAGCAGCTTAGGAGACAGCTCCTACGAGCAGTACTTC.

The V call is TRBV10-3, the J call TRBJ2-5; D is possibly TRBD1 or TRBD2 (5 bases each). The CDR3 consists of 15 residues. V was pared by 2 bases and J by 2 bases, with 12 bases between. Germline V gene lookup returns CDR1 ENHRY and CDR2 SYGVKD. Written as DNA, the CDR3 is TGTGCCATCAGTGAGGTTGCAGGGAGACAAGAGACCCAGTACTTC. It specifies CAISEVAGRQETQYF.

The V gene is TRBV5-1, the J gene TRBJ2-5, with a tentative D call TRBD1 (5 bases). Germline lookup yields CDR1 SGHRS and CDR2 YFSETQ. Trimming removed 4 bases at V and 6 bases at J, with 16 bases between. This CDR3 has 14 amino acids. The CDR3, as DNA: TGCGCCAGCAGCACCAGGGCCACTGGGAAGACCCAGTACTTC. Encoded protein: CASSTRATGKTQYF.

J is TRBJ2-5 and V is TRBV6-6, with 12 bases matching TRBD1. Per germline, CDR1 MNHNY and CDR2 SVGAGI (reference sequence). CDR3 length equals 16 residues. J gave up 3 bases and V 9 bases, and 11 bases lay outside the gene matches. In DNA form, the CDR3 reads TGTGCCAGTTCGGGACAGGGGGCGATCGGTAAAGAGACCCAGTACTTC. It is translated as CASSGQGAIGKETQYF.

J is TRBJ2-1 and V is TRBV9; D perhaps matches TRBD2 (5 bases). Germline lookup yields CDR1 SGDLS and CDR2 YYNGEE. This CDR3 comprises 14 residues. The V gene lost 3 bases and the J gene lost 1 base, with 8 bases spanning the gap. In DNA, the CDR3 is TGTGCCAGCAGCGGCCGGGGTTCCTACAATGAGCAGTTCTTC. It is translated as CASSGRGSYNEQFF.

The table lists this clone with a few counts. The chain joins TRBV5-5 to TRBJ2-7; 8 nucleotides align to TRBD1. Looked up from germline, CDR1 is SGHKS and CDR2 is YYEKEE (reference sequence). This CDR3 has 15 amino acids. The junction had 10 bases not matched to a gene; V was cut back by 4 bases and J by 4 bases. CDR3 bases: TGTGCCAGCAGCGCGATTAGACAGGGGACTTACGAGCAGTACTTC. Amino acid sequence: CASSAIRQGTYEQYF. Variable domain in full (rest from reference TRBV5-5 and TRBJ2-7): DAGVTQSPTHLIKTRGQQVTLRCSPISGHKSVSWYQQVLGQGPQFIFQYYEKEERGRGNFPDRFSARQFPNYSSELNVNALLLGDSALYLCASSAIRQGTYEQYFGPGTRLTVT.

This chain uses TRBV6-1 with TRBJ1-6, with D unresolved. Between the trimmed V and J ends, which lost 6 bases and 8 bases, there was a span of 14 bases. Per germline, CDR1 MNHNS and CDR2 SASEGT. CDR3 length: 14 residues. CDR3 loop: CASSPTGEYSPLHF. CDR3 in DNA: TGTGCCAGCAGCCCCACGGGAGAGTATTCACCCCTCCACTTT.

The chain combines TRBV5-1 with TRBJ1-6, with 7 positions matching TRBD1. Germline lookup yields CDR1 SGHRS and CDR2 YFSETQ. The CDR3 length is 13 residues. V lost 5 bases, J lost 7 bases, and 3 bases stayed unmatched. As DNA, the CDR3 is TGCGCCAGCAGACCGGGACAGAATTCACCCCTCCACTTT. This encodes CASRPGQNSPLHF. The entire variable domain, with the rest obtained from reference TRBV5-1 and TRBJ1-6, is as follows: KAGVTQTPRYLIKTRGQQVTLSCSPISGHRSVSWYQQTPGQGLQFLFEYFSETQRNKGNFPGRFSGRQFSNSRSEMNVSTLELGDSALYLCASRPGQNSPLHFGNGTRLTVT.

This chain links TRBV30 with TRBJ2-7; 9 bases are shared with TRBD1. The CDR3 consists of 18 residues. Trimming cost V 1 base and J 3 bases; bases outside gene matches: 16. CDR1 and CDR2 (germline): GTSNPN, SVGIG (reference sequence). CDR3 sequence reads: CAWSGTGGWLGTFYEQYF. The DNA for the CDR3 is TGTGCCTGGAGTGGAACAGGGGGCTGGCTTGGGACTTTCTACGAGCAGTACTTC.

The V call is TRBV30, the J call TRBJ1-5; D perhaps matches TRBD1 (6 bases). Germline-derived CDR1 and CDR2 are GTSNPN and SVGIG (reference sequence). The CDR3 contains 15 residues. Between the trimmed V and J ends, which lost 2 bases and 4 bases, there was a span of 15 bases. The CDR3 sequence is CAWSRSVGTNQPQHF. The CDR3 region has the DNA TGTGCCTGGAGTAGGTCAGTAGGGACAAATCAGCCCCAGCATTTT.